This TCR beta chain was retrieved from a study of blood T cells in healthy people across ages. V gave up 2 bases and J gave up 5 bases; unmatched junction bases: 12. CDR1 is MDHEN and CDR2 is SYDVKM in the germline V gene. The CDR3 totals 17 residues. A second about 6 to 11 cycle PCR used barcoded and J-beta primers. Every sample produced at least 3 million CDR3-containing paired-end reads. TCRdb reprocessed the 5' RACE reads with MiXCR, giving one entry per CDR3 protein. The sample lists about 1 million distinct CDR3 sequences, under 30% occurring once. Notes on the study in general: The fall in TCR beta diversity per million T cells was roughly linear with age.

Turning to this clonotype: Antigen specificity is unknown.

The same data also contributed to another study, on T cells of mothers and their children.

The source of this sequence is a girl under 10 years old in good health. This chain uses TRBV28 with TRBJ2-5; 9 nucleotides agree with TRBD2. Sequences were obtained from blood. The CDR3 bases are TGTGCCAGCAGTTTAATAGTAGCGGGAGTTATGGGGGAGACCCAGTACTTC. It specifies CASSLIVAGVMGETQYF.